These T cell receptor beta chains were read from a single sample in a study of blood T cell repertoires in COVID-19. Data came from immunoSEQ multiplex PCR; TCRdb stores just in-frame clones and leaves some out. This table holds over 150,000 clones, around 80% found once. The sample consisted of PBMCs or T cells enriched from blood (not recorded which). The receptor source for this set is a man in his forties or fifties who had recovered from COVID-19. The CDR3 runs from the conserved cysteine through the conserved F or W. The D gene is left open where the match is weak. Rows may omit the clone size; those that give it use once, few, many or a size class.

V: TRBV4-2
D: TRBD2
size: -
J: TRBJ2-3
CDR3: CASSHSERGVRTDTQYF
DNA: TGTGCCAGCAGCCATTCAGAGCGGGGTGTAAGAACAGATACGCAGTATTTT

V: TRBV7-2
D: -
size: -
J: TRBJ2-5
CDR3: CASSSQGGETQYF
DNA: TGTGCCAGCAGCTCCCAGGGTGGGGAGACCCAGTACTTC

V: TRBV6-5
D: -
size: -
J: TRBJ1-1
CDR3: CASKRGTLNTEAFF
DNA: TGTGCCAGCAAAAGGGGTACACTGAACACTGAAGCTTTCTTT

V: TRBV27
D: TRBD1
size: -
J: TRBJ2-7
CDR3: CASSFRTGATYEQYF
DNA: TGTGCCAGCAGTTTTCGGACAGGGGCAACCTACGAGCAGTACTTC

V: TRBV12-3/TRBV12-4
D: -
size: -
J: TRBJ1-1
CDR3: CASSPGGNTEAFF
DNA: TGTGCCAGCAGCCCCGGTGGGAACACTGAAGCTTTCTTT

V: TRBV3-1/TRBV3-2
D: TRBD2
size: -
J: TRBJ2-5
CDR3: CASSQGGAGETQYF
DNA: TGTGCCAGCAGCCAGGGAGGGGCAGGGGAGACCCAGTACTTC

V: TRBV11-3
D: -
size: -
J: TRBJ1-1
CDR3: CASREPRNTEAFF
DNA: TGTGCCAGCCGGGAGCCTCGAAACACTGAAGCTTTCTTT

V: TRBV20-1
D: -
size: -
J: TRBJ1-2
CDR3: CSAQWGGGYTF
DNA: TGCAGTGCCCAGTGGGGGGGTGGCTACACCTTC

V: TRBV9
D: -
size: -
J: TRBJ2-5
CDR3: CASSVGGRQETQYF
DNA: TGTGCCAGCAGCGTAGGGGGCAGACAAGAGACCCAGTACTTC

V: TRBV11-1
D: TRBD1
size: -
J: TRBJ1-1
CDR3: CASSLSPGGNTEAFF
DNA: TGTGCCAGCAGCTTGTCCCCAGGGGGGAACACTGAAGCTTTCTTT

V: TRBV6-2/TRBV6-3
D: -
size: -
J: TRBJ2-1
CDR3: CASSSRGASSYNEQFF
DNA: TGTGCCAGCAGTTCTCGGGGAGCTAGCTCCTACAATGAGCAGTTCTTC

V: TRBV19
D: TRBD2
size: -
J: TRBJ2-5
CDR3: CASSMRGGVQETQYF
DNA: TGTGCCAGTAGTATGCGCGGGGGTGTACAAGAGACCCAGTACTTC

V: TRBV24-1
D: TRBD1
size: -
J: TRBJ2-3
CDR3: CATSDSGTGRGTDTQYF
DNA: TGTGCCACCAGTGACTCCGGGACAGGGAGGGGAACAGATACGCAGTATTTT

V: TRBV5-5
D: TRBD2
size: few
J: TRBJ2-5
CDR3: CASMMTSGVQETQYF
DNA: TGTGCCAGCATGATGACTAGCGGGGTTCAAGAGACCCAGTACTTC

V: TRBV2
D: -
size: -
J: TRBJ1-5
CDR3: CASSAGNGNQPQHF
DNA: TGTGCCAGCAGCGCAGGGAATGGCAATCAGCCCCAGCATTTT

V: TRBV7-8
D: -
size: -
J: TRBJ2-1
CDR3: CASSSLVIIYNEQFF
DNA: TGTGCCAGCAGCTCTCTAGTGATCATCTACAATGAGCAGTTCTTC

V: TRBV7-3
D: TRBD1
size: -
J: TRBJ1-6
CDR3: CASSKGQYNSPLHF
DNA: TGTGCCAGCAGCAAGGGACAGTATAATTCACCCCTCCACTTT

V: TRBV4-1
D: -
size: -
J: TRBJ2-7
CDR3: CASSQTGYEQYF
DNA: TGCGCCAGCAGCCAAACAGGGTACGAGCAGTACTTC

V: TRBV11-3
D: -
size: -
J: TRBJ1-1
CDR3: CASSSTGTWNTEAFF
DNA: TGTGCCAGCAGCTCCACCGGGACATGGAACACTGAAGCTTTCTTT

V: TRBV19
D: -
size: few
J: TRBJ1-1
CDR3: CASSTGFNTEAFF
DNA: TGTGCCAGTAGCACAGGGTTTAACACTGAAGCTTTCTTT

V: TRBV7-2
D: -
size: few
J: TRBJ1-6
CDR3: CASSLAGQNSPLHF
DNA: TGTGCCAGCAGCTTAGCCGGACAGAATTCACCCCTCCACTTT

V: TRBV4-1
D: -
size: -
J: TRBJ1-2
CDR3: CASSQRVAGESDGYTF
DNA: TGCGCCAGCAGCCAGAGGGTGGCGGGGGAATCGGATGGCTACACCTTC

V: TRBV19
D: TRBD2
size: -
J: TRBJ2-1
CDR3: CASSIVRSGGNNEQFF
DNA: TGTGCCAGTAGTATAGTTCGTAGCGGGGGCAACAATGAGCAGTTCTTC

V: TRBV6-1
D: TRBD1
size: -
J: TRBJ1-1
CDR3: CASSEDTTGLNTEAFF
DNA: TGTGCCAGCAGTGAAGATACGACAGGGCTGAACACTGAAGCTTTCTTT

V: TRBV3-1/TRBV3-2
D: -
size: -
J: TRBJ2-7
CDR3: CASSQAGLGEQYF
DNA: TGTGCCAGCAGCCAAGCCGGGTTGGGTGAGCAGTACTTC

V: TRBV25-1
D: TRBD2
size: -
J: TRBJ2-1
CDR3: CASSPRTSGGNEQFF
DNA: TGTGCCAGCAGCCCAAGGACTAGCGGGGGGAATGAGCAGTTCTTC

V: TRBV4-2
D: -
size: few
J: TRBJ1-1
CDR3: CASSQDPTRDTEAFF
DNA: TGTGCCAGCAGCCAAGATCCTACGAGGGACACTGAAGCTTTCTTT

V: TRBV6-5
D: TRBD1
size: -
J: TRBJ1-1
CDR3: CASSSGQGVRTEAFF
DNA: TGTGCCAGCAGCTCCGGACAGGGGGTGCGGACTGAAGCTTTCTTT

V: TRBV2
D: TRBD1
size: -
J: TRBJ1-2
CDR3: CASRPGQGNYGYTF
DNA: TGTGCCAGCAGGCCGGGACAGGGCAACTATGGCTACACCTTC

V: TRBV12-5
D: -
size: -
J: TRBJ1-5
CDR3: CASGLVNRPNQPQHF
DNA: TGTGCTAGTGGTTTGGTAAACAGACCCAATCAGCCCCAGCATTTT

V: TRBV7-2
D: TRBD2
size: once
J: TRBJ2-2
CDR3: CASSFRAGGPRTGELFF
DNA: TGTGCCAGCAGCTTTCGAGCGGGGGGGCCTCGGACCGGGGAGCTGTTTTTT

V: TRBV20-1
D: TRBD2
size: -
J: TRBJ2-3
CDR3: CSASRTSGGPTTSTDTQYF
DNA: TGCAGTGCTAGTCGGACTAGCGGGGGCCCTACCACTAGCACAGATACGCAGTATTTT

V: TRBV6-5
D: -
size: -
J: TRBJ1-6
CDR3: CASSPRDYNSPLHF
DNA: TGTGCCAGCAGTCCCCGGGACTATAATTCACCCCTCCACTTT

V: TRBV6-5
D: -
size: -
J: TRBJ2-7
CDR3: CASSYTGVIGYEQYF
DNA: TGTGCCAGCAGTTACACCGGGGTAATTGGCTACGAGCAGTACTTC

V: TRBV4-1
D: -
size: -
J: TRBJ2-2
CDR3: CASSHGTLNTGELFF
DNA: TGCGCCAGCAGCCACGGGACTTTGAACACCGGGGAGCTGTTTTTT

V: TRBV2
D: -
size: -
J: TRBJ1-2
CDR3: CASSEGRRVYGYTF
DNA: TGTGCCAGCAGTGAAGGAAGGCGGGTGTATGGCTACACCTTC

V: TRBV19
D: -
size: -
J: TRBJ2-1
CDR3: CASSDSFQGSNEQFF
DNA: TGTGCCAGTAGTGACTCATTTCAGGGTTCCAATGAGCAGTTCTTC

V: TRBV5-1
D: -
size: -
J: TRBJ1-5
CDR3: CASSLGGQGSNQPQHF
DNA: TGCGCCAGCAGCTTGGGGGGTCAGGGTAGCAATCAGCCCCAGCATTTT

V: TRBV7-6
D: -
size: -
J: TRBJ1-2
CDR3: CASSLNRNADYGYTF
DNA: TGTGCCAGCAGCCTAAACAGGAATGCGGACTATGGCTACACCTTC

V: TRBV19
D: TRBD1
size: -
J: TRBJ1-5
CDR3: CASSEGTGGGPQHF
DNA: TGTGCCAGTAGTGAGGGGACAGGGGGCGGGCCCCAGCATTTT

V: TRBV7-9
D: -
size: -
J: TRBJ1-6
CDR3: CASSLSGSYNSPLHF
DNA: TGTGCCAGCAGCTTATCGGGGTCCTATAATTCACCCCTCCACTTT

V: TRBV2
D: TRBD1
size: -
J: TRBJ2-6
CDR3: CASSVTGVGANVLTF
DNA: TGTGCCAGCAGTGTGACAGGGGTTGGGGCCAACGTCCTGACTTTC

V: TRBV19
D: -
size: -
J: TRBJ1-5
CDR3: CASSIRGSNQPQHF
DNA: TGTGCCAGTAGTATCAGGGGCAGCAATCAGCCCCAGCATTTT

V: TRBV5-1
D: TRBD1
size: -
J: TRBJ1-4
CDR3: CASSWPLGTGREKLFF
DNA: TGCGCCAGCAGCTGGCCCCTCGGGACAGGGAGGGAAAAACTGTTTTTT

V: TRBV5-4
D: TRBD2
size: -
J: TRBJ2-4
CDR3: CASSLVSTSGENIQYF
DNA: TGTGCCAGCAGCTTAGTATCGACTAGCGGGGAAAACATTCAGTACTTC

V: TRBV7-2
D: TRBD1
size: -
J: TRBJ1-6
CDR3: CARDRDSYNSPLHF
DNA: TGTGCCAGGGACAGGGACTCCTATAATTCACCCCTCCACTTT

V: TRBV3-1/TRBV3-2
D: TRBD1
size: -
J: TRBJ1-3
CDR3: CASSQGQIYSGNTIYF
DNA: TGTGCCAGCAGCCAGGGACAGATTTACTCTGGAAACACCATATATTTT

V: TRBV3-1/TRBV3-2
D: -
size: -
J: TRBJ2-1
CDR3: CASSINSYNEQFF
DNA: TGTGCCAGCAGCATAAACTCCTACAATGAGCAGTTCTTC

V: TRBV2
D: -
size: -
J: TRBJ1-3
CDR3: CASTVQGSTGNTIYF
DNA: TGTGCCAGCACCGTACAGGGCTCAACTGGAAACACCATATATTTT

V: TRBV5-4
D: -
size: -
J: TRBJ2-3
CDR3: CASSLRGGGRADTQYF
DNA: TGTGCCAGCAGCTTAAGAGGGGGGGGCCGGGCAGATACGCAGTATTTT

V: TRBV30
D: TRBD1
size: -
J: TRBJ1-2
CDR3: CACARDRAGYTF
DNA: TGTGCCTGTGCGAGGGACAGGGCTGGCTACACCTTC

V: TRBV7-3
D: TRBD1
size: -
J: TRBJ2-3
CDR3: CASSSQGAKAQYF
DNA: TGTGCCAGCAGCTCCCAGGGGGCTAAGGCGCAGTATTTT